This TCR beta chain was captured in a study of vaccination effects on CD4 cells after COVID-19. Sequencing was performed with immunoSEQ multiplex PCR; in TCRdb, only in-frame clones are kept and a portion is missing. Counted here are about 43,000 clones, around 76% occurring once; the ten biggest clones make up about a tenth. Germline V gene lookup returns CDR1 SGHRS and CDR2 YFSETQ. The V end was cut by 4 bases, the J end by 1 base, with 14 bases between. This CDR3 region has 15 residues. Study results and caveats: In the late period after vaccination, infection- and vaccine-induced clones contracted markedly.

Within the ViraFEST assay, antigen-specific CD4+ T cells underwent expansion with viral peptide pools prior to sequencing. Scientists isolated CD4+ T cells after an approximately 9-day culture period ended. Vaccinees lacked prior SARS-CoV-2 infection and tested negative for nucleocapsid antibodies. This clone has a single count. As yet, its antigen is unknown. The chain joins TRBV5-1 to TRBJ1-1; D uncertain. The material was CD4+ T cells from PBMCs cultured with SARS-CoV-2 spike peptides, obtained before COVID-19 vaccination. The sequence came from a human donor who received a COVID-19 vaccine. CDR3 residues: CASSAARLANTEAFF. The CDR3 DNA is TGCGCCAGCAGCGCCGCGAGACTGGCGAACACTGAAGCTTTCTTT.